This T cell receptor beta chain was captured in a study of cytomegalovirus exposure and HLA in healthy donors. Study context: The 120 validation repertoires, a later analysis reported, used the same platform as the 666 repertoires from the first cohort. The study's findings and limits: Rare TCR sequences dominated, though some public TCRs recurred in many donors.

Germline values: CDR1 MDHEN, CDR2 SYDVKM. This CDR3 is built from 13 residues. Trimming cost V 7 bases and J 10 bases, with 16 bases left between them. Worth noting for this clone: Antigen unknown.

Here immunoSEQ multiplex PCR was the method, and the copy in TCRdb shows in-frame clones only, minus some. The repertoire holds over 65,000 clones, with roughly 92% as singletons. The sample taken for sequencing was PBMCs. The chain links TRBV28 to TRBJ1-4, with a possible D match to TRBD1 (5 bases). This TCR was sampled from a woman aged 18-29 years in good health and CMV-seropositive. CDR3: CASTTQGRVKLFF. CDR3 DNA: TGTGCCAGCACCACCCAGGGCAGGGTAAAACTGTTTTTT.